Each of the 12 T cell receptor beta chains below was sequenced from the same sample in a study of T-cell reconstitution after alpha-beta-depleted transplantation in children. Library preparation (for TCRbeta) was performed with unique molecular identifiers. TCRdb called the PCR reads again in MiXCR, with one record for every CDR3 protein. Of around 400,000 distinct CDR3 sequences in the sample, about a fifth were seen once. This specimen consisted of PBMCs from the stem cell graft donor, obtained from the stem cell graft. These receptors all stem from a human donor who donated a stem cell graft to a child with acute myeloid leukemia.

This clonotype was detected a few times. V and J are TRBV5-5 and TRBJ2-1; perhaps TRBD2 as D (6 bases). Trimming took off 0 bases at V and 0 bases at J, with 16 bases between the two ends. The germline V gene has CDR1 SGHKS and CDR2 YYEKEE (reference sequence). The CDR3 contains 18 residues. The CDR3 DNA reads as TGTGCCAGCAGCTTGGAGTCTAGGGCGGGACTCTCCTACAATGAGCAGTTCTTC. Amino acid sequence: CASSLESRAGLSYNEQFF.

The chain joins TRBV28 to TRBJ2-2, with TRBD2 identical over 8 bases. The CDR3 covers 12 residues. With V trimmed by 8 bases and J by 4 bases, 0 bases remained unmatched. The germline V gene has CDR1 MDHEN and CDR2 SYDVKM. The DNA of the CDR3 is TGTGCCAGCCTAGCGGGCACCGGGGAGCTGTTTTTT. Its protein is CASLAGTGELFF.

This clonotype was seen ten or more times. The V call is TRBV20-1, the J call TRBJ1-1; a possible D gene is TRBD1 (5 bases). Germline V lookup: CDR1 DFQATT, CDR2 SNEGSKA (reference sequence). The CDR3 totals 14 residues. The V end was cut by 2 bases, the J end by 2 bases, with 12 bases between. CDR3 region: CSARLTGHNTEAFF. CDR3 DNA sequence: TGCAGTGCTAGATTAACCGGACATAACACTGAAGCTTTCTTT.

A note on this clonotype: Being one base from a much bigger clone, this may be a read error. This chain uses TRBV20-1 with TRBJ1-1, with D tentatively TRBD1 (6 bases). The CDR3 length is 12 residues. Germline loops: CDR1 DFQATT, CDR2 SNEGSKA (reference sequence). The CDR3 protein is CCALYRDTEAFF. The CDR3 DNA follows: TGCTGTGCCCTATACAGGGACACTGAAGCTTTCTTT.

This clonotype was detected only a few times. The rearrangement joins TRBV5-1 to TRBJ2-7, with 7 bases lining up with TRBD2. CDR3 length: 15 amino acids. The germline CDR1 and CDR2 sequences are SGHRS and YFSETQ. Unmatched junction bases numbered 7, after V lost 0 bases and J lost 4 bases. CDR3 protein: CASSLVAGDKYEQYF. CDR3 in DNA: TGCGCCAGCAGCTTGGTCGCGGGAGATAAGTACGAGCAGTACTTC.

This clonotype was observed at least ten times. DNA for the CDR3: TGCAGCGTTGATAAGGCAGGCGGAACCTATGGCTACACCTTC. Amino acids: CSVDKAGGTYGYTF. This chain uses TRBV29-1 with TRBJ1-2; D gene uncertain. The CDR3 spans 14 residues. Trimming pared 3 bases from V and 4 bases from J, leaving 15 bases between. Germline-derived CDR1 and CDR2 are SQVTM and ANQGSEA.

Many counts were recorded for this clonotype. The genes are TRBV11-3 and TRBJ2-1; no firm D call. The ends were cut back, 1 base at V and 5 bases at J, with 12 bases in the middle. The CDR3 covers 15 residues. Germline V lookup: CDR1 SGHNT, CDR2 YENEEA. This CDR3 is CASSLAGLGNNEQFF. The CDR3 region has the DNA TGTGCCAGCAGCTTAGCCGGGCTGGGAAACAATGAGCAGTTCTTC.

This clonotype was counted many times. The J gene is TRBJ2-7, the V gene TRBV12-3 or TRBV12-4; tentatively, D is TRBD2 (5 bases). V shed 5 bases and J shed 6 bases, with 11 bases lying between them. The CDR3 has 12 residues. CDR3 region: CASSPPEGEQYF. The CDR3 nucleotides read TGTGCCAGCAGTCCCCCCGAGGGCGAGCAGTACTTC.

The chain carries TRBV5-1 and TRBJ2-7, with TRBD1 identical over 9 bases. The CDR3 has 14 residues. V trimming: 2 bases; J trimming: 5 bases; junction bases outside the gene matches: 5. Germline values: CDR1 SGHRS, CDR2 YFSETQ. The CDR3 nucleotides read TGCGCCAGCAGCTTCCCCGGGACAGGGAACGAGCAGTACTTC. Translating gives CASSFPGTGNEQYF.

This clonotype was seen a few times. The chain recombines TRBV20-1 with TRBJ2-3; no firm D call. The length of the CDR3 is 13 residues. Looked up from germline, CDR1 is DFQATT and CDR2 is SNEGSKA (reference sequence). The CDR3 nucleotides are TGCGGCGCCCGATTTACTCTCACAGATACGCAGTATTTT. Its protein product is CGARFTLTDTQYF.

This clonotype appeared a few times. The V and J genes are TRBV19 and TRBJ2-1; perhaps TRBD1 as D (7 bases). The CDR3 is 15 amino acids. V lost 4 bases, J lost 6 bases, and 16 bases lay in between. Looked up from germline, CDR1 is LNHDA and CDR2 is SQIVND (reference sequence). CDR3 sequence (DNA): TGTGCCAGTAGTACCCAGGGGGGAGTAACCAATGAGCAGTTCTTC. The encoded protein is CASSTQGGVTNEQFF.

This clonotype was seen more than once but under ten times. The CDR3 spells CSVDSFRGGLVYNEQFF. In DNA, the CDR3 is TGCAGCGTTGATTCTTTCCGCGGGGGTTTAGTGTACAATGAGCAGTTCTTC. J is TRBJ2-1 and V is TRBV29-1; 7 nucleotides align to TRBD2. V gave up 3 bases and J gave up 4 bases; unmatched junction bases: 15. This CDR3 is 17 amino acids long. Germline assignment: CDR1 SQVTM and CDR2 ANQGSEA.